This T cell receptor beta chain was observed in a study of T cells in Graves' hyperthyroidism and ophthalmopathy. Findings of the study overall: Among clonotypes expanded in thyroid above 0.001, most were also found in blood. Model output signaled ophthalmopathy a median approximately six months ahead of onset.

CDR3 length equals 15 residues. The V gene's germline CDR1 is LNHNV and CDR2 YYDKDF (reference sequence). Trimming took off 0 bases at V and 4 bases at J, with 12 bases between the two ends. Amplification of TCR beta CDR3 regions was performed using RNA transcripts as template. The TCR CDR3 was amplified in a first-round RT-PCR using the HTBI primer set. MiXCR was run by TCRdb on the multiplex PCR reads, yielding one entry per CDR3 protein. This table has approximately 400,000 distinct CDR3 sequences, around 14% appearing once. This clonotype was seen more than once but under ten times. Its antigen is not identified.

This sequence originates from a woman younger than 35 with Graves' hyperthyroidism. What was sequenced was blood. The genes are TRBV15 and TRBJ2-5, with TRBD2 as a possible D gene (5 bases). The CDR3 sequence: CATSREAAVGETQYF. CDR3 nucleotide sequence: TGTGCCACCAGCAGAGAAGCGGCGGTAGGAGAGACCCAGTACTTC.